These 15 T cell receptor beta chains were all obtained from the same sample, sequenced in a study of blood T cell repertoires in COVID-19. The data were produced by immunoSEQ multiplex PCR, yet TCRdb's version contains in-frame clones alone and is incomplete. The sample yields more than 200,000 clones, 88% seen once. Sequenced material: peripheral blood. These receptors were obtained from a human donor in a cohort sampled during active COVID-19.

V gene TRBV4-3 combines with J gene TRBJ2-5, with D tentatively TRBD1 (6 bases). The CDR3 has 14 residues. Germline V gene sequence: CDR1 LGHNA, CDR2 YSLEER. V was clipped by 0 bases and J by 5 bases, with 10 bases between them. CDR3 amino acids: CASSQDRGAETQYF. The CDR3 coding sequence is TGCGCCAGCAGCCAAGACAGGGGCGCGGAGACCCAGTACTTC.

CDR3 bases: TGCGCCAGCAGCCGCGGGGGCCATTTTAATGAGCAGTTCTTC. Translating gives CASSRGGHFNEQFF. The chain uses TRBV4-3 and TRBJ2-1; a possible D gene is TRBD2 (7 bases). Germline V gives CDR1 LGHNA, CDR2 YSLEER. Trimming shortened V by 4 bases and J by 7 bases, and 14 bases separated the two germline ends. The CDR3 totals 14 residues.

This clone has only a few counts. The rearrangement uses TRBV10-3 and TRBJ1-4, with D perhaps matching TRBD1 (6 bases). The CDR3 runs to 13 residues. Trimming removed 5 bases at V and 6 bases at J, with 10 bases between. Germline V gene data show CDR1 as ENHRY and CDR2 as SYGVKD. CDR3 bases: TGTGCCATCAGTCCAGGGGTGGATGAAAAACTGTTTTTT. Its protein product is CAISPGVDEKLFF.

This chain joins TRBV7-2 and TRBJ2-3; D not resolved. The CDR3 contains 14 residues. Germline values: CDR1 SGHTA, CDR2 FQGNSA. V lost 4 bases and J 3 bases, leaving 11 bases between the germline ends. The CDR3 reads CASSSLPQTDTQYF. In DNA, the CDR3 is TGTGCCAGCAGCTCGCTGCCACAAACAGATACGCAGTATTTT. Based on the CDR3 plus reference TRBV7-2 and TRBJ2-3, the full variable domain is GAGVSQSPSNKVTEKGKDVELRCDPISGHTALYWYRQSLGQGLEFLIYFQGNSAPDKSGLPSDRFSAERTGGSVSTLTIQRTQQEDSAVYLCASSSLPQTDTQYFGPGTRLTVL.

This chain joins TRBV6-5 and TRBJ1-1; maybe TRBD1 (5 bases). The CDR3 length is 14 residues. CDR1 is MNHEY, CDR2 SVGAGI, per germline. The V end was cut by 0 bases, the J end by 5 bases, with 10 bases between. CDR3 region: CASSYSEGLTEAFF. For the CDR3, the DNA is TGTGCCAGCAGTTACTCGGAGGGGCTGACTGAAGCTTTCTTT.

The chain carries TRBV3-1 (or the pseudogene TRBV3-2) and TRBJ2-7, with D hard to call. Trimming cost V 2 bases and J 0 bases, with 8 bases left between them. This CDR3 comprises 14 residues. Per the germline V gene, CDR1 is LGHDT and CDR2 is YNNKEL (reference sequence). The CDR3: CASSQQYSSYEQYF. CDR3 DNA sequence: TGTGCCAGCAGCCAACAATACAGCTCCTACGAGCAGTACTTC.

This chain joins TRBV30 and TRBJ1-1, with D tentatively TRBD1 (5 bases). CDR3 length: 13 residues. Germline-derived CDR1 and CDR2 are GTSNPN and SVGIG (reference sequence). V shed 0 bases and J shed 3 bases, with 8 bases lying between them. The CDR3 DNA reads as TGTGCCTGGAGTGTTTCGGGGGACACTGAAGCTTTCTTT. It encodes CAWSVSGDTEAFF.

V gene TRBV25-1 combines with J gene TRBJ1-2, with D possibly matching TRBD1 (5 bases). Trimming removed 1 base from V and 8 bases from J, with 14 bases in between. Germline V lookup: CDR1 MGHDK, CDR2 SYGVNS. The CDR3 consists of 14 residues. The CDR3 nucleotides are TGTGCCAGCAGTGAATTAGGAGGGAGGGACGGCTACACCTTC. Its protein is CASSELGGRDGYTF.

The chain joins TRBV28 to TRBJ1-3; D is uncertain. CDR1 MDHEN and CDR2 SYDVKM come from the germline V gene. CDR3 length: 15 amino acids. Trimming removed 2 bases at V and 1 base at J, with 9 bases between. CDR3 bases: TGTGCCAGCAGTTTAGGGCCCTGGTCTGGAAACACCATATATTTT. Residues: CASSLGPWSGNTIYF.

This chain links TRBV5-1 with TRBJ1-1; no firm D call. The germline CDR1 and CDR2 sequences are SGHRS and YFSETQ. The CDR3 runs 13 residues. Between the trimmed V and J ends, which lost 0 bases and 1 base, there was a span of 4 bases. The DNA of the CDR3 is TGCGCCAGCAGCTTGGCAGAGAACACTGAAGCTTTCTTT. This sequence encodes CASSLAENTEAFF.

J is TRBJ1-1 and V is TRBV28, with a tentative D call TRBD1 (5 bases). The V end lost 3 bases, the J end lost 4 bases, and 15 bases lay between the germline ends. Germline V gene lookup returns CDR1 MDHEN and CDR2 SYDVKM. This CDR3 spans 15 amino acids. The CDR3 region is CASSFLGRGRTEAFF. The CDR3 DNA reads as TGTGCCAGCAGTTTTCTAGGGAGGGGACGCACTGAAGCTTTCTTT. The variable domain in full, with the rest retrieved from reference TRBV28 and TRBJ1-1, is DVKVTQSSRYLVKRTGEKVFLECVQDMDHENMFWYRQDPGLGLRLIYFSYDVKMKEKGDIPEGYSVSREKKERFSLILESASTNQTSMYLCASSFLGRGRTEAFFGQGTRLTVV.

This clone has just one count. This chain joins TRBV7-2 and TRBJ2-7; 9 positions match TRBD2. Per the germline V gene, CDR1 is SGHTA and CDR2 is FQGNSA. The CDR3 is made up of 15 amino acids. Germline trimming cut 5 bases from V and 0 bases from J; bases unmatched to any gene: 5. The CDR3 coding sequence is TGTGCCAGCAGCACAGGACTAGCGTACTCCTACGAGCAGTACTTC. Encoded protein: CASSTGLAYSYEQYF.

The CDR3 protein is CASSHKPGQGYQPQHF. The DNA of the CDR3 is TGTGCCAGCAGCCACAAACCGGGACAGGGGTATCAGCCCCAGCATTTT. The chain combines TRBV3-1 (or the pseudogene TRBV3-2) with TRBJ1-5; 10 nucleotides align to TRBD1. This CDR3 region has 16 residues. V shed 3 bases, J shed 5 bases, and the junction held 7 bases outside the gene matches. CDR1 and CDR2 from the germline V gene are LGHDT and YNNKEL (reference sequence).

The chain is built from TRBV2 and TRBJ1-2, with 9 bases aligning to TRBD1. After removal of 3 bases from V and 6 bases from J, the junction contained 2 bases not matched to a gene. The CDR3 loop spans 13 amino acids. From germline, CDR1 is SNHLY and CDR2 FYNNEI. CDR3 DNA: TGTGCCAGCAGTGATGGGGACAGGGATGGCTACACCTTC. Translating gives CASSDGDRDGYTF.

V and J are TRBV19 and TRBJ2-1; D is undetermined. The CDR3 consists of 15 residues. Between the trimmed V and J ends, which lost 1 base and 4 bases, there was a span of 11 bases. Germline assignment: CDR1 LNHDA and CDR2 SQIVND (reference sequence). Written as DNA, the CDR3 is TGTGCCAGTAGTATAGTGGGCAGTTTATACAATGAGCAGTTCTTC. Protein product: CASSIVGSLYNEQFF. The full variable domain, rest sourced from reference TRBV19 and TRBJ2-1, is DGGITQSPKYLFRKEGQNVTLSCEQNLNHDAMYWYRQDPGQGLRLIYYSQIVNDFQKGDIAEGYSVSREKKESFPLTVTSAQKNPTAFYLCASSIVGSLYNEQFFGPGTRLTVL.